A single sample is the source of the 24 T cell receptor beta chains below, sequenced in a study of T-cell reconstitution after alpha-beta-depleted transplantation in children. Unique molecular identifiers were built into the TCRbeta library. MiXCR, run by TCRdb on the PCR reads, gives a single entry per CDR3 protein. The profile shows hundreds of thousands of distinct CDR3 sequences, around 13% of them singletons. Sequenced here: PBMCs, sampled before TCRalphabeta/CD19-depleted stem cell transplant. These receptors were taken from a girl aged 2 to 10 with congenital amegakaryocytic thrombocytopenia, due to receive a stem cell transplant.

The rearrangement joins TRBV30 to TRBJ1-2; 7 bases match TRBD1. Germline trimming cut 0 bases from V and 3 bases from J; bases unmatched to any gene: 4. The CDR3 covers 14 residues. Germline V gives CDR1 GTSNPN, CDR2 SVGIG (reference sequence). CDR3 amino acids: CAWSVGQGDYGYTF. The CDR3 nucleotides read TGTGCCTGGAGTGTGGGGCAGGGGGACTATGGCTACACCTTC.

The genes are TRBV5-1 and TRBJ2-7; 10 bases are shared with TRBD2. In germline, CDR1 is SGHRS, CDR2 YFSETQ. With V trimmed by 0 bases and J by 3 bases, 12 bases remained unmatched. This CDR3 is 18 amino acids long. DNA for the CDR3: TGCGCCAGCAGCTTGGCTGGACTAGCGGCTCCGGAAAGCTACGAGCAGTACTTC. This translates into CASSLAGLAAPESYEQYF.

The rearrangement uses TRBV12-3 or TRBV12-4 and TRBJ1-5; maybe TRBD1 (6 bases). This CDR3 contains 17 residues. The V end was cut by 5 bases, the J end by 1 base, with 18 bases between. The CDR3 loop reads CASSPTSGTKSNQPQHF. The CDR3 coding sequence is TGTGCCAGCAGTCCAACCTCCGGGACAAAAAGCAATCAGCCCCAGCATTTT.

This clonotype was recorded at least ten times. The chain is built from TRBV7-2 and TRBJ2-1, with unresolved D. Looked up from germline, CDR1 is SGHTA and CDR2 is FQGNSA. V was trimmed by 5 bases and J by 9 bases, leaving 14 bases between them. The CDR3 spans 13 residues. This CDR3 reads CASSLPEALEQFF. DNA of the CDR3: TGTGCCAGCAGCCTCCCGGAAGCGCTTGAGCAGTTCTTC.

This clonotype appeared many times. The chain links TRBV5-1 to TRBJ2-7; 8 bases align to TRBD2. The CDR3 loop spans 17 amino acids. V lost 4 bases and J lost 0; bases outside the gene matches: 12. Germline V gene lookup returns CDR1 SGHRS and CDR2 YFSETQ. DNA of the CDR3: TGCGCCAGCAGCAGGGGACTAGTTAAACCTAGCTCCTACGAGCAGTACTTC. It encodes CASSRGLVKPSSYEQYF.

The V call is TRBV5-1, the J call TRBJ2-1, with 7 bases lining up with TRBD2. Germline V gene lookup returns CDR1 SGHRS and CDR2 YFSETQ. The CDR3 has 14 amino acids. The V gene end was trimmed by 4 bases and the J gene end by 0 bases; junction bases not matched to a gene: 1. The CDR3 protein is CASSGGDSYNEQFF. The CDR3 DNA sequence: TGCGCCAGCAGCGGGGGGGACTCCTACAATGAGCAGTTCTTC.

The CDR3 DNA sequence: TGTGCCAGCAGCTTGAGTGGGATAGGTAATGAGCAGTTCTTC. The encoded protein is CASSLSGIGNEQFF. V usage is TRBV7-9 and J usage is TRBJ2-1; D remains unclear. The CDR3 length is 14 residues. Germline V CDR1 and CDR2: SEHNR, FQNEAQ (reference sequence). Trimming cost V 3 bases and J 7 bases, with 13 bases left between them. Supplemented by reference TRBV7-9 and TRBJ2-1, the full variable domain reads DTGVSQNPRHKITKRGQNVTFRCDPISEHNRLYWYRQTLGQGPEFLTYFQNEAQLEKSRLLSDRFSAERPKGSFSTLEIQRTEQGDSAMYLCASSLSGIGNEQFFGPGTRLTVL.

This clonotype came up many times. CDR3: CASRTGVMNTEAFF. For the CDR3, the DNA is TGCGCCAGCAGAACAGGGGTCATGAACACTGAAGCTTTCTTT. The chain couples TRBV5-1 to TRBJ1-1; 7 bases match TRBD1. This CDR3 is built from 14 residues. J lost 0 bases, V lost 5 bases, and 4 bases had no gene match. The V gene's germline CDR1 is SGHRS and CDR2 YFSETQ.

The chain uses TRBV5-4 and TRBJ1-4, with TRBD1 identical over 9 bases. The V gene's germline CDR1 is SGHNT and CDR2 YYREEE (reference sequence). V lost 3 bases to trimming and J lost 2 bases; unmatched junction nucleotides: 14. CDR3 length: 19 amino acids. CDR3 nucleotide sequence: TGTGCCAGCAGCTCGTACCAGGGACAGGGACCATGGACTAATGAAAAACTGTTTTTT. This sequence encodes CASSSYQGQGPWTNEKLFF.

This clonotype appeared many times. Mismatch with germline at one junction end may stem from a read error. This rearrangement joins TRBV11-1 to TRBJ2-2, with D possibly being TRBD2 (6 bases). CDR1 is SGHAT, CDR2 FQDESV, per germline (reference sequence). CDR3 length: 15 residues. The CDR3 is CASSLASMGTGELFF. CDR3 nucleotides: TGTGCCAGCAGCCTAGCGTCAATGGGCACCGGGGAGCTGTTTTTT.

The chain recombines TRBV3-1 with TRBJ2-1, with D uncertain. The V gene lost 5 bases and the J gene lost 8 bases, with 19 bases spanning the gap. The CDR3 has 15 residues. Germline V gene data show CDR1 as LGHDT and CDR2 as YNNKEL (reference sequence). CDR3 DNA sequence: TGTGCCAGCAGCGAGGAGATAGATTTTTCGTATGAGCAGTTCTTC. Translating gives CASSEEIDFSYEQFF.

This clonotype turned up a few times. This chain uses TRBV20-1 with TRBJ2-5, with 11 bases that match TRBD2. Germline CDR1 is DFQATT and CDR2 is SNEGSKA (reference sequence). V dropped 5 bases and J dropped 1; count of bases not matched to a gene: 6. This CDR3 is 15 amino acids long. CDR3 DNA: TGCAGTGCTGCATCGACTAGCGGGATCCAAGAGACCCAGTACTTC. It encodes CSAASTSGIQETQYF.

J is TRBJ2-4 and V is TRBV20-1, with D possibly called TRBD1 or TRBD2 (5 bases each). Trimming left V 2 bases short and J 8 bases short, with 22 bases between. CDR3 length: 16 amino acids. Germline values: CDR1 DFQATT, CDR2 SNEGSKA (reference sequence). DNA of the CDR3: TGCAGTGCTAGACCGGGGCCAGGCCCTAACAAGGACATTCAGTACTTC. Translation: CSARPGPGPNKDIQYF.

The table lists this clonotype with many counts. The V call is TRBV28, the J call TRBJ2-7; D might be TRBD2 (6 bases). Germline lookup yields CDR1 MDHEN and CDR2 SYDVKM. V lost 7 bases and J 4 bases, leaving 23 bases between the germline ends. The CDR3 extends over 16 amino acids. CDR3 nucleotides: TGTGCCAGCACCCCTGGTTTGACCGGGAGATGGTACGAGCAGTACTTC. This codes for CASTPGLTGRWYEQYF.

Many counts were recorded for this clonotype. This chain joins TRBV4-1 and TRBJ2-1; 10 bases map to TRBD2. The germline CDR1 and CDR2 sequences are MGHRA and YSYEKL. Losses at the gene ends were 4 bases for V and 4 bases for J; bases not matched to a gene: 4. The CDR3 has 15 residues. CDR3 sequence reads: CASSPTSGDYNEQFF. CDR3 DNA sequence: TGCGCCAGCAGCCCAACTAGCGGGGATTACAATGAGCAGTTCTTC.

This clonotype has ten or more counts. J is TRBJ2-7 and V is TRBV10-3, with 9 bases matching TRBD2. Germline values: CDR1 ENHRY, CDR2 SYGVKD. V dropped 4 bases and J dropped 3; count of bases not matched to a gene: 13. The CDR3 has 17 amino acids. The CDR3 nucleotides are TGTGCCATCAGTGTAGGGACTTTGACTAGCGGTAACTACGAGCAGTACTTC. Its protein product is CAISVGTLTSGNYEQYF.

This clonotype has ten or more counts. This sequence joins TRBV10-3 and TRBJ2-7, with 8 bases lining up with TRBD2. The CDR3 length is 17 residues. The V gene's germline CDR1 is ENHRY and CDR2 SYGVKD. The trim removed 0 bases at V and 3 bases at J, leaving 10 bases unmatched. The chain's CDR3 is CAISESSRGTRYYEQYF. As DNA, the CDR3 is TGTGCCATCAGTGAGTCCTCCCGGGGGACTAGGTACTACGAGCAGTACTTC.

This clonotype has at least ten counts. This chain's CDR3 is CSARPTGQLAKNIQYF. The CDR3 bases are TGCAGTGCTAGACCGACGGGACAACTAGCCAAAAACATTCAGTACTTC. This rearrangement joins TRBV20-1 to TRBJ2-4; D is possibly TRBD1 (6 bases). Trimming shortened V by 2 bases and J by 0 bases, and 14 bases separated the two germline ends. This CDR3 spans 16 amino acids. Germline V CDR1 and CDR2: DFQATT, SNEGSKA (reference sequence).

In this sample, this clonotype turned up a few times. The chain is built from TRBV12-3 or TRBV12-4 and TRBJ2-3; no reliable D call. V was shortened by 0 bases and J by 2 bases, with 12 bases between the two germline ends. The CDR3 runs 16 residues. DNA of the CDR3: TGTGCCAGCAGTTTAGCGAGGCCTCCGATCACAGATACGCAGTATTTT. Amino acid sequence: CASSLARPPITDTQYF.

This clonotype has ten or more counts. V is TRBV11-2 and J is TRBJ1-5; tentative D call: TRBD1 (5 bases). V was pared by 3 bases and J by 7 bases, with 10 bases between. CDR1 and CDR2 (germline): SGHAT, FQNNGV. CDR3 length: 13 amino acids. CDR3 loop: CASSFDRGQPQHF. In nucleotides, the CDR3 is TGTGCCAGCAGCTTTGACAGAGGACAGCCCCAGCATTTT.

This clonotype was seen a few times. This chain's CDR3 is CASKSELAGARDTQYF. Here the CDR3 DNA reads TGCGCCAGCAAGTCCGAACTAGCGGGAGCCCGGGATACGCAGTATTTT. The chain joins TRBV5-1 to TRBJ2-3, with 11 bases matching TRBD2. This CDR3 is built from 16 residues. Germline assignment: CDR1 SGHRS and CDR2 YFSETQ. V shed 6 bases, J shed 6 bases, and the junction held 12 bases outside the gene matches.

This clonotype occurred a few times. The J gene is TRBJ2-1, the V gene TRBV4-1, with a possible D match to TRBD2 (6 bases). This CDR3 has 15 amino acids. The germline gives CDR1 MGHRA, CDR2 YSYEKL. V was cut by 4 bases and J by 7 bases, with 17 bases left in between. The CDR3 loop is CASSPYSSGRNEQFF. In DNA, the CDR3 is TGCGCCAGCAGCCCATACAGTAGCGGTAGGAATGAGCAGTTCTTC.

This clonotype was counted at least ten times. This chain connects TRBV20-1 to TRBJ2-5; D not certain. V shed 1 base and J shed 1 base, with 7 bases lying between them. Germline V gives CDR1 DFQATT, CDR2 SNEGSKA (reference sequence). The CDR3 is 13 amino acids. DNA for the CDR3: TGCAGTGCTAGAGGGCACCGCCAAGAGACCCAGTACTTC. It translates to CSARGHRQETQYF.

This clonotype occurred many times. J is TRBJ2-1 and V is TRBV29-1; no definite D call. Trimming left V 4 bases short and J 3 bases short, with 10 bases between. The CDR3 has 13 amino acids. CDR1 SQVTM and CDR2 ANQGSEA come from the germline V gene. The DNA of the CDR3 is TGCAGCGTTGCCGGGCTAGACTACAATGAGCAGTTCTTC. This encodes CSVAGLDYNEQFF.